This entry lists 29 T cell receptor beta chains sequenced from one sample in a study of T cells in Graves' hyperthyroidism and ophthalmopathy. Amplified regions were TCR beta CDR3 sequences from RNA transcripts. TCR CDR3 underwent first-round RT-PCR with the HTBI primer set. MiXCR was run by TCRdb on the multiplex PCR reads, yielding one entry per CDR3 protein. Of about 720,000 distinct CDR3 sequences listed, 16% were seen once; the top ten hold roughly 8%. The sample consisted of blood. These receptors were obtained from a man aged 18-30 years with Graves' hyperthyroidism.

Worth noting for this clonotype: The germline gene is not matched at one end of the junction; a read error may be the cause. The chain links TRBV28 to TRBJ1-1; D is unclear. This CDR3 has 13 amino acids. CDR1 and CDR2 from the germline V gene are MDHEN and SYDVKM. CDR3 amino acids: CVSTGLMNTEAFF. The CDR3 DNA is TGTGTCAGCACCGGTCTTATGAACACTGAAGCTTTCTTT.

The chain couples TRBV3-1 to TRBJ2-2, with D perhaps given as TRBD1 or TRBD2 (5 bases each). The CDR3 runs to 15 residues. The germline V gene encodes CDR1 LGHDT and CDR2 YNNKEL (reference sequence). V was shortened by 7 bases and J by 4 bases, with 16 bases between the two germline ends. The CDR3 DNA reads as TGTGCCAGCACCCACCCGGGACCGACCACCGGGGAGCTGTTTTTT. Translating gives CASTHPGPTTGELFF.

The J gene is TRBJ2-3, the V gene TRBV20-1; 13 bases map to TRBD2. V was pared by 4 bases and J by 3 bases, with 13 bases of the junction left unmatched. This CDR3 spans 18 amino acids. The germline V gene encodes CDR1 DFQATT and CDR2 SNEGSKA (reference sequence). The CDR3 is CSATPPWTSGSRTDTQYF. DNA of the CDR3: TGCAGTGCTACCCCGCCATGGACTAGCGGGAGTCGTACAGATACGCAGTATTTT.

This clonotype has just a few counts. The chain's CDR3 is CASRTSGTTDTQYF. The CDR3, as DNA: TGTGCCAGCAGAACTAGCGGAACCACAGATACGCAGTATTTT. V gene TRBV27 combines with J gene TRBJ2-3, with 8 bases lining up with TRBD2. The length of the CDR3 is 14 residues. J gave up 2 bases and V 6 bases, and 4 bases lay outside the gene matches. Germline V gene data show CDR1 as MNHEY and CDR2 as SMNVEV (reference sequence).

This clonotype was recorded many times. This chain joins TRBV5-1 and TRBJ2-7, with D perhaps TRBD2 (5 bases). The CDR3 is 15 amino acids. V dropped 0 bases and J dropped 6 bases, with 16 bases sitting between them. Germline values: CDR1 SGHRS, CDR2 YFSETQ. The CDR3 sequence: CASSLESPSRLEQYF. The CDR3 coding sequence is TGCGCCAGCAGCTTGGAATCGCCTAGCCGTCTCGAGCAGTACTTC.

This clonotype has only a few counts. CDR3 residues: CASTTSPNTEAFF. The CDR3 DNA follows: TGTGCCAGCACCACATCCCCGAACACTGAAGCTTTCTTT. V gene TRBV7-9 combines with J gene TRBJ1-1; D gene unclear. Germline V gene sequence: CDR1 SEHNR, CDR2 FQNEAQ (reference sequence). V lost 7 bases to trimming and J lost 1 base, with 10 bases between them. The CDR3 is 13 amino acids. Full variable domain (rest looked up from reference TRBV7-9 and TRBJ1-1): DTGVSQNPRHKITKRGQNVTFRCDPISEHNRLYWYRQTLGQGPEFLTYFQNEAQLEKSRLLSDRFSAERPKGSFSTLEIQRTEQGDSAMYLCASTTSPNTEAFFGQGTRLTVV.

The chain has TRBV13 and TRBJ2-7; possible D gene TRBD2, 5 bases. Germline V gives CDR1 PRHDT, CDR2 FYEKMQ (reference sequence). The germline V and J ends were trimmed by 5 bases and 6 bases, with 14 bases remaining between them. This CDR3 contains 13 residues. Here the CDR3 reads CASSRGLVGEQYF. The CDR3, as DNA: TGTGCCAGCAGCCGAGGACTGGTGGGCGAGCAGTACTTC. The full variable domain, rest sourced from reference TRBV13 and TRBJ2-7, is AAGVIQSPRHLIKEKRETATLKCYPIPRHDTVYWYQQGPGQDPQFLISFYEKMQSDKGSIPDRFSAQQFSDYHSELNMSSLELGDSALYFCASSRGLVGEQYFGPGTRLTVT.

This chain uses TRBV20-1 with TRBJ2-4; the D call may be TRBD1 or TRBD2 (5 bases each). The CDR3 runs to 15 residues. Germline lookup yields CDR1 DFQATT and CDR2 SNEGSKA (reference sequence). Trimming removed 3 bases from V and 0 bases from J, with 12 bases in between. The CDR3 DNA is TGCAGTGCTAGCCCGGTGGGGGTAGCCAAAAACATTCAGTACTTC. It translates to CSASPVGVAKNIQYF.

This clonotype has at least ten counts. The chain recombines TRBV18 with TRBJ1-1; D uncertain. This CDR3 is built from 13 residues. The V and J ends lost 6 bases and 4 bases respectively, with 12 bases between them. From germline, CDR1 is KGHSH and CDR2 LQKENI. Here the CDR3 DNA reads TGTGCCAGCTCCCGATCGGACGCCACTGAAGCTTTCTTT. Residues: CASSRSDATEAFF.

This clonotype occurred many times. V usage is TRBV20-1 and J usage is TRBJ1-1; D may be TRBD1 (6 bases). The germline V and J ends were trimmed by 3 bases and 4 bases, with 9 bases remaining between them. Germline CDR1 and CDR2: DFQATT and SNEGSKA (reference sequence). CDR3 length: 12 amino acids. The CDR3 loop is CSASTGPTEAFF. The CDR3 nucleotides read TGCAGTGCTAGCACAGGGCCCACTGAAGCTTTCTTT.

This rearrangement joins TRBV7-9 to TRBJ2-1; 9 nucleotides line up with TRBD2. V shed 0 bases, J shed 4 bases, and the junction held 19 bases outside the gene matches. Germline assignment: CDR1 SEHNR and CDR2 FQNEAQ (reference sequence). This CDR3 has 21 residues. The CDR3 coding sequence is TGTGCCAGCAGCTTAGCGAGTATTAGCGGGAGCTGGAGGTTGAGTTACAATGAGCAGTTCTTC. Amino acid sequence: CASSLASISGSWRLSYNEQFF.

This clonotype was picked up many times. J is TRBJ2-1 and V is TRBV7-8, with a tentative D call TRBD1 (6 bases). The CDR3 has 12 residues. V lost 2 bases and J 13 bases, leaving 12 bases between the germline ends. Germline CDR1 reads SGHVS; CDR2 reads FQNEAQ. CDR3 nucleotide sequence: TGTGCCAGCAGCTTATACAGGGATCATCAGTTCTTC. It translates to CASSLYRDHQFF.

This clonotype was seen at least ten times. The CDR3 DNA sequence: TGTGCCAGCAGTGGTACAGGGGGTGGGACTAGCGGGAGAAGGCCCTACAATGAGCAGTTCTTC. As protein: CASSGTGGGTSGRRPYNEQFF. The J gene is TRBJ2-1, the V gene TRBV6-1; TRBD2 agrees at 14 bases. There are 21 residues in the CDR3. Per germline, CDR1 MNHNS and CDR2 SASEGT. Trimming at V came to 4 bases and at J to 2 bases, leaving 16 bases not matched to a gene.

This clonotype was seen at least ten times. V usage is TRBV12-3 or TRBV12-4 and J usage is TRBJ1-6; D ambiguous. Trimming shortened V by 3 bases and J by 6 bases, and 9 bases separated the two germline ends. This CDR3 has 14 amino acids. The CDR3 sequence is CASSLGRPNSPLHF. CDR3 bases: TGTGCCAGCAGTTTGGGCAGGCCTAATTCACCCCTCCACTTT.

This clonotype has only a few counts. The chain joins TRBV6-1 to TRBJ2-7; D is possibly TRBD2 (5 bases). Trimming removed 5 bases from V and 0 bases from J, with 11 bases in between. The germline CDR1 and CDR2 sequences are MNHNS and SASEGT. CDR3 size: 14 residues. CDR3 nucleotides: TGTGCCAGCAGTAAAAGGGAGAGCTCCTACGAGCAGTACTTC. Protein sequence: CASSKRESSYEQYF.

This clonotype appeared a few times. V and J are TRBV20-1 and TRBJ1-2, with a tentative D call TRBD1 (6 bases). Trimming shortened V by 0 bases and J by 5 bases, and 13 bases separated the two germline ends. CDR3 length equals 14 residues. CDR1 and CDR2 (germline): DFQATT, SNEGSKA (reference sequence). The CDR3 bases are TGCAGTGCTAGAGACCCGGGGGCGAATTATGGCTACACCTTC. Protein sequence: CSARDPGANYGYTF.

This clonotype was counted ten times or more. This chain links TRBV28 with TRBJ2-1; perhaps TRBD2 as D (5 bases). Germline V gene data show CDR1 as MDHEN and CDR2 as SYDVKM. The CDR3 extends over 14 amino acids. V lost 3 bases to trimming and J lost 5 bases, with 11 bases between them. The CDR3 coding sequence is TGTGCCAGCAGTTTTCCGGACTTCCACAATGAGCAGTTCTTC. Protein product: CASSFPDFHNEQFF.

This chain connects TRBV7-9 to TRBJ2-2; no reliable D call. Trimming pared 7 bases from V and 5 bases from J, leaving 20 bases between. The CDR3 runs 16 residues. Germline loops: CDR1 SEHNR, CDR2 FQNEAQ (reference sequence). The chain's CDR3 is CASNLPAGAQTGELFF. The CDR3 nucleotides are TGTGCCAGCAACCTACCTGCTGGCGCTCAAACCGGGGAGCTGTTTTTT.

There are many counts of this clonotype. The V and J genes are TRBV18 and TRBJ2-2, with D unresolved. The CDR3 contains 12 residues. Germline V gives CDR1 KGHSH, CDR2 LQKENI. Trimming removed 3 bases at V and 12 bases at J, with 11 bases between. The CDR3, as DNA: TGTGCCAGCTCACCGGCTGGCTCCCAGCTGTTTTTT. It translates to CASSPAGSQLFF.

The V and J genes are TRBV28 and TRBJ2-3; no reliable D call. Germline CDR1 is MDHEN and CDR2 is SYDVKM. The V end lost 2 bases, the J end lost 4 bases, and 4 bases lay between the germline ends. There are 12 residues in the CDR3. In DNA form, the CDR3 reads TGTGCCAGCAGTTTAAATCCAGATACGCAGTATTTT. Translation: CASSLNPDTQYF.

This clonotype was detected ten times or more. The chain combines TRBV20-1 with TRBJ2-1, with TRBD2 matching over 11 bases. The CDR3 covers 18 residues. Trimming removed 0 bases from V and 2 bases from J; junction bases left unmatched: 9. Per the germline V gene, CDR1 is DFQATT and CDR2 is SNEGSKA (reference sequence). CDR3 nucleotide sequence: TGCAGTGCTAGAGACCGAACCGCGGGACTAGCGGCCTACAATGAGCAGTTCTTC. This codes for CSARDRTAGLAAYNEQFF.

This clonotype was observed at least ten times. The chain couples TRBV5-5 to TRBJ2-1; a possible D gene is TRBD2 (5 bases). The CDR3 has 16 residues. Trimming stripped 2 bases from V and 7 bases from J, with 19 bases between. The germline CDR1 and CDR2 sequences are SGHKS and YYEKEE (reference sequence). The DNA of the CDR3 is TGTGCCAGCAGCTTCGGGCCGACAAACCCGGGGAATGAGCAGTTCTTC. Translating gives CASSFGPTNPGNEQFF. Looking up the rest from reference TRBV5-5 and TRBJ2-1 gives the full variable domain: DAGVTQSPTHLIKTRGQQVTLRCSPISGHKSVSWYQQVLGQGPQFIFQYYEKEERGRGNFPDRFSARQFPNYSSELNVNALLLGDSALYLCASSFGPTNPGNEQFFGPGTRLTVL.

J is TRBJ2-7 and V is TRBV7-9; 7 bases agree with TRBD1. V dropped 5 bases and J dropped 0; count of bases not matched to a gene: 7. The germline V gene encodes CDR1 SEHNR and CDR2 FQNEAQ (reference sequence). The CDR3 has 15 residues. This chain's CDR3 is CASSISGTASYEQYF. The CDR3 DNA follows: TGTGCCAGCAGCATTTCCGGGACAGCCTCCTACGAGCAGTACTTC.

This clonotype was detected ten times or more. The genes are TRBV2 and TRBJ1-2; no firm D call. CDR1 is SNHLY and CDR2 is FYNNEI in the germline V gene. Trimming pared 6 bases from V and 4 bases from J, leaving 15 bases between. This CDR3 is 14 amino acids long. The CDR3 DNA is TGTGCCAGCAGACACGACGGACCTGGCTATGGCTACACCTTC. It yields the protein CASRHDGPGYGYTF.

This clonotype was found many times. The rearrangement joins TRBV11-3 to TRBJ2-7; D is ambiguous. Germline V gives CDR1 SGHNT, CDR2 YENEEA. The CDR3 runs 12 residues. V was shortened by 4 bases and J by 2 bases, with 6 bases between the two germline ends. As DNA, the CDR3 is TGTGCCAGCAGCTACAGAGCCTACGAGCAGTACTTC. Translated: CASSYRAYEQYF.

This clonotype occurred many times. The J gene is TRBJ2-1, the V gene TRBV20-1, with D possibly being TRBD2 (6 bases). Per the germline V gene, CDR1 is DFQATT and CDR2 is SNEGSKA (reference sequence). The V gene lost 1 base and the J gene lost 3 bases, with 16 bases spanning the gap. This CDR3 contains 16 residues. Written as DNA, the CDR3 is TGCAGTGCTAGAGGGGAGGTAGGCGGTGTCTACAATGAGCAGTTCTTC. It encodes CSARGEVGGVYNEQFF.

A few counts support this clonotype. The chain links TRBV7-9 to TRBJ1-3; D unresolved. Per the germline V gene, CDR1 is SEHNR and CDR2 is FQNEAQ (reference sequence). The CDR3 totals 15 residues. V lost 1 base and J lost 0, with 7 bases in between. The CDR3 sequence is CASSLVEVSGNTIYF. CDR3 DNA: TGTGCCAGCAGCTTAGTCGAGGTCTCTGGAAACACCATATATTTT.

This clonotype was seen a few times. V usage is TRBV19 and J usage is TRBJ2-3; 9 bases line up with TRBD2. Trimming at V came to 4 bases and at J to 2 bases, leaving 7 bases not matched to a gene. The CDR3 consists of 16 residues. Per germline, CDR1 LNHDA and CDR2 SQIVND (reference sequence). The CDR3 spells CASSSRAGGSTDTQYF. As DNA, the CDR3 is TGTGCCAGTAGTAGCCGAGCGGGAGGCTCCACAGATACGCAGTATTTT. Combining the CDR3 with reference TRBV19 and TRBJ2-3 gives the whole variable domain DGGITQSPKYLFRKEGQNVTLSCEQNLNHDAMYWYRQDPGQGLRLIYYSQIVNDFQKGDIAEGYSVSREKKESFPLTVTSAQKNPTAFYLCASSSRAGGSTDTQYFGPGTRLTVL.

This clonotype was detected a few times. This CDR3 is CASSTRTAGRREETQYF. In DNA form, the CDR3 reads TGTGCCAGCAGCACACGGACCGCGGGAAGGAGAGAAGAGACCCAGTACTTC. The gene calls are TRBV11-2 and TRBJ2-5, with TRBD2 as a possible D gene (6 bases). Looked up from germline, CDR1 is SGHAT and CDR2 is FQNNGV. V was trimmed by 5 bases and J by 3 bases, leaving 22 bases between them. The CDR3 runs to 17 residues.